These 15 T cell receptor beta chains were all obtained from the same sample, sequenced in a study of OX40 agonist ivuxolimab in advanced cancers. Repertoires were generated with immunoSEQ multiplex PCR, while TCRdb's copy carries only in-frame clones and drops some. The sample consists of approximately 25,000 clones, 80% to 90% of them appearing once. The sample in question was CD4+ or CD8+ T cells sorted from blood, obtained in a trial of the OX40 agonist ivuxolimab. The receptors were sampled from an adult with an advanced solid tumor such as melanoma, head and neck, liver or kidney cancer.

The V gene is TRBV6-6, the J gene TRBJ2-5; D is perhaps TRBD1 (7 bases). The DNA matches TRBJ2-7 better at its end, which makes the J call doubtful. CDR3 length: 14 amino acids. Germline CDR1 is MNHNY and CDR2 is SVGAGI (reference sequence). CDR3 nucleotide sequence: TGTGCCAGCAGTCCCCAGGGGGGTACAAACGAGCAGTACTTC. Residues: CASSPQGGTNEQYF.

The rearrangement joins TRBV15 to TRBJ2-7; 10 bases agree with TRBD2. V trimming: 0 bases; J trimming: 5 bases; junction bases outside the gene matches: 7. The V gene's germline CDR1 is LNHNV and CDR2 YYDKDF (reference sequence). CDR3 length: 16 residues. The CDR3 reads CATSRDMTGTSDEQYF. In nucleotides, the CDR3 is TGTGCCACCAGCAGAGATATGACCGGGACTAGCGACGAGCAGTACTTC.

This chain connects TRBV19 to TRBJ1-2; the match to TRBD1 covers 7 bases. Germline V CDR1 and CDR2: LNHDA, SQIVND (reference sequence). CDR3 length: 14 amino acids. V shed 1 base and J 6 bases; nucleotides not matched to a gene: 5. CDR3 region: CASSIGAGGDGYTF. The DNA for the CDR3 is TGTGCCAGTAGTATAGGAGCAGGGGGTGATGGCTACACCTTC.

This chain connects TRBV21-1 to TRBJ2-1. TRBV21-1 is assigned pseudogene status. There are 11 residues in the CDR3. The CDR3 nucleotides read TGTGCCAGCAGCAGGGGTTTTGAGCAGTTCTTC. It codes for CASSRGFEQFF.

The V call is TRBV28, the J call TRBJ2-1; 9 bases line up with TRBD2. The V and J ends lost 6 bases and 5 bases, in that order; junction bases with no gene match: 14. The CDR3 runs 17 residues. The germline gives CDR1 MDHEN, CDR2 SYDVKM. CDR3 nucleotide sequence: TGTGCCAGCAGCCTCACTAGTAGCGGGAGTTTGGACAATGAGCAGTTCTTC. Translating it yields CASSLTSSGSLDNEQFF.

This chain links TRBV27 with TRBJ1-3; D unresolved. The length of the CDR3 is 14 residues. Trimming took 2 bases from V and 0 from J, leaving 5 bases between them. Per germline, CDR1 MNHEY and CDR2 SMNVEV (reference sequence). Here the CDR3 DNA reads TGTGCCAGCAGTTTAGTGTACTCTGGAAACACCATATATTTT. Amino acids: CASSLVYSGNTIYF.

The chain uses TRBV7-6 and TRBJ2-1; perhaps D is TRBD1 or TRBD2 (6 bases each). CDR3 length: 15 residues. The V and J ends lost 5 bases and 8 bases respectively, with 19 bases between them. The germline CDR1 and CDR2 sequences are SGHVS and FNYEAQ. The CDR3 region is CASSLEQGGLDEQFF. DNA for the CDR3: TGTGCCAGCAGCCTTGAGCAAGGGGGGCTAGATGAGCAGTTCTTC.

This clone showed up just a few times. V usage is TRBV27 and J usage is TRBJ1-1; D is ambiguous. The germline V and J ends were trimmed by 8 bases and 3 bases, with 13 bases remaining between them. The CDR3 has 13 amino acids. The V gene's germline CDR1 is MNHEY and CDR2 SMNVEV (reference sequence). CDR3 nucleotide sequence: TGTGCCAGCCGCTGGGGAGGGCACACTGAAGCTTTCTTT. Translation: CASRWGGHTEAFF.

The rearrangement joins TRBV21-1 to TRBJ2-7; TRBD2 reflects the table's D call only, with no check against the DNA. TRBV21-1 is a documented pseudogene. There are 18 residues in the CDR3. CDR3 sequence (DNA): TGTGCCAGCAGCAAAGAAGCGGGGGTAGCGGGCCCCTCCTACGAGCAGTACTTC. This codes for CASSKEAGVAGPSYEQYF.

The chain employs TRBV6-1 and TRBJ1-2; 7 bases agree with TRBD1. This CDR3 is built from 15 residues. Unmatched junction bases numbered 12, after V lost 7 bases and J lost 4 bases. The germline V gene has CDR1 MNHNS and CDR2 SASEGT. DNA of the CDR3: TGTGCCAGCACCCGACAGGGAGGGCTTGGCTATGGCTACACCTTC. It is translated as CASTRQGGLGYGYTF.

The chain joins TRBV4-2 to TRBJ2-7, with D tentatively TRBD1 or TRBD2 (5 bases each). V lost 3 bases and J 7 bases, leaving 13 bases between the germline ends. The CDR3 totals 13 residues. Germline CDR1 is LGHNA and CDR2 is YNFKEQ. CDR3 protein: CASSHGGSGEQYF. In DNA, the CDR3 is TGTGCCAGCAGCCATGGGGGTTCGGGGGAGCAGTACTTC.

This sequence joins TRBV7-9 and TRBJ1-1; unclear D gene. V lost 1 base and J 4 bases, leaving 13 bases between the germline ends. The V gene's germline CDR1 is SEHNR and CDR2 FQNEAQ (reference sequence). This CDR3 is 15 amino acids long. The CDR3 bases are TGTGCCAGCAGCTTAGATGGCTCTCCAGGCACTGAAGCTTTCTTT. Amino acid sequence: CASSLDGSPGTEAFF. The full variable domain, completed using reference TRBV7-9 and TRBJ1-1, is DTGVSQNPRHKITKRGQNVTFRCDPISEHNRLYWYRQTLGQGPEFLTYFQNEAQLEKSRLLSDRFSAERPKGSFSTLEIQRTEQGDSAMYLCASSLDGSPGTEAFFGQGTRLTVV.

The chain uses TRBV19 and TRBJ1-5; D not resolved. The germline CDR1 and CDR2 sequences are LNHDA and SQIVND (reference sequence). The CDR3 has 15 amino acids. Trimming left V 7 bases short and J 0 bases short, with 13 bases between. The CDR3 reads CASTSSGYSNQPQHF. The CDR3, as DNA: TGTGCCAGTACCTCTTCAGGTTATAGCAATCAGCCCCAGCATTTT.

The rearrangement links TRBV9 to TRBJ2-3; the D gene could be TRBD1 or TRBD2 (6 bases each). Germline values: CDR1 SGDLS, CDR2 YYNGEE. The CDR3 sequence is 16 residues long. V was cut by 0 bases and J by 3 bases, with 14 bases left in between. For the CDR3, the DNA is TGTGCCAGCAGCGTAGAGGGGGGCCCAGTGACAGATACGCAGTATTTT. This encodes CASSVEGGPVTDTQYF.

CDR3 loop: CSVEVGDTQYF. The DNA of the CDR3 is TGCAGCGTTGAAGTGGGTGATACGCAGTATTTT. This sequence joins TRBV29-1 and TRBJ2-3, with no clear D. The ends were cut back, 1 base at V and 6 bases at J, with 5 bases in the middle. CDR1 and CDR2 (germline): SQVTM, ANQGSEA. The CDR3 has 11 residues.